These 16 T cell receptor beta chains share one sample of origin, sequenced in a study of breast tumors, draining lymph nodes, adjacent tissues. The lymph nodes were axillary draining lymph nodes from breast cancer patients. MiXCR was run by TCRdb on the multiplex PCR reads, yielding one entry per CDR3 protein. In the table there are 150,000 to 200,000 distinct CDR3 sequences, roughly a third of which are singletons. Sequenced input: axillary lymph node tissue. The source of these receptors is a female donor with breast cancer. Some clones in this sample may be carry-over from other donors' samples.

The V call is TRBV7-2, the J call TRBJ2-2; tentative D call: TRBD2 (7 bases). Trimming left V 3 bases short and J 16 bases short, with 12 bases between. There are 11 residues in the CDR3. CDR1 and CDR2 from the germline V gene are SGHTA and FQGNSA. This chain's CDR3 is CASSFTGGPFF. Written as DNA, the CDR3 is TGTGCCAGCAGCTTTACCGGGGGGCCGTTTTTT.

This clonotype was observed at least ten times. The rearrangement links TRBV6-5 to TRBJ1-4; D possibly corresponds to TRBD1 (6 bases). From germline, CDR1 is MNHEY and CDR2 SVGAGI. Trimming removed 8 bases from V and 5 bases from J, with 21 bases in between. The CDR3 consists of 16 residues. The CDR3 nucleotides are TGTGCCAGCCGGGGGTGGGGGGGGCAGGGCAATGAAAAACTGTTTTTT. The encoded protein is CASRGWGGQGNEKLFF.

Worth noting for this clonotype: Given a much more abundant clone one base away, this may be a read error. This chain connects TRBV6-2 or TRBV6-3 to TRBJ1-4; no clear D gene. The CDR3 runs 15 residues. The germline V gene encodes CDR1 MNHEY and CDR2 SVGEGT. The CDR3 reads CASNYSVFLSEKLFF. In nucleotides, the CDR3 is TGTGCCAGCAATTACTCCGTCTTCTTGTCTGAAAAACTGTTTTTT.

In this sample, this clonotype turned up once. The gene calls are TRBV15 and TRBJ2-7, with D perhaps TRBD2 (6 bases). This CDR3 contains 15 residues. Germline lookup yields CDR1 LNHNV and CDR2 YYDKDF (reference sequence). The V gene lost 5 bases and the J gene lost 6 bases, with 20 bases spanning the gap. The CDR3, as DNA: TGTGCCACCAGCCGTCTTGGGGAGGACGCCTTCGAGCAGTACTTC. Encoded protein: CATSRLGEDAFEQYF.

This clonotype appeared many times. CDR3 sequence reads: CASGNEQYF. For the CDR3, the DNA is TGTGCCAGCGGCAACGAGCAGTACTTC. The genes are TRBV6-2 or TRBV6-3 and TRBJ2-7, with no clear D. With 8 bases removed from V and 5 bases from J, the gap between germline ends came to 4 bases. The CDR3 totals 9 residues. The germline gives CDR1 MNHEY, CDR2 SVGEGT.

This clonotype was recorded a few times. The V call is TRBV6-6, the J call TRBJ1-2; D possibly corresponds to TRBD1 (5 bases). Germline values: CDR1 MNHNY, CDR2 SVGAGI (reference sequence). Deletions cut 7 bases from V and 6 bases from J, with 15 bases between. The CDR3 sequence is 13 residues long. The chain's CDR3 is CASTRDGIDGYTF. The CDR3 DNA reads as TGTGCCAGCACAAGGGACGGAATCGATGGCTACACCTTC.

This clonotype was observed many times. V and J are TRBV11-2 and TRBJ2-5; TRBD1 matches at 8 bases. The CDR3 consists of 14 residues. The ends lost 2 bases at V and 1 base at J; junction bases unmatched: 0. Germline lookup yields CDR1 SGHAT and CDR2 FQNNGV. CDR3 DNA: TGTGCCAGCAGCTTACAGGGGGCCCAAGAGACCCAGTACTTC. Residues: CASSLQGAQETQYF.

The V gene is TRBV5-4, the J gene TRBJ1-4; D call uncertain. Matching the DNA end better, TRBJ1-1 makes the J call doubtful. The CDR3 totals 16 residues. Germline CDR1 and CDR2: SGHNT and YYREEE (reference sequence). As DNA, the CDR3 is TGTGCCAGCAGCCCTGGGAGGCAGATGAAGAACACTGAAGCTTTCTTT. Translating it yields CASSPGRQMKNTEAFF.

This clonotype was recorded at least ten times. The chain combines TRBV5-8 with TRBJ2-7; TRBD1 matches 11 bases. Germline V CDR1 and CDR2: SGHTS, YDEGEE. CDR3 length: 15 amino acids. J gave up 3 bases and V 2 bases, and 4 bases lay outside the gene matches. In nucleotides, the CDR3 is TGTGCCAGCAGCTTTCCGGGACAGGGGGTCTACGAGCAGTACTTC. Residues: CASSFPGQGVYEQYF. Looking up the rest from reference TRBV5-8 and TRBJ2-7 gives the full variable domain: EAGVTQSPTHLIKTRGQQATLRCSPISGHTSVYWYQQALGLGLQFLLWYDEGEERNRGNFPPRFSGRQFPNYSSELNVNALELEDSALYLCASSFPGQGVYEQYFGPGTRLTVT.

This clonotype came up many times. CDR3 sequence reads: CASSSDSPLYEQYF. CDR3 nucleotides: TGCGCCAGCAGCTCTGACAGTCCCCTCTACGAGCAGTACTTC. The chain has TRBV5-1 and TRBJ2-7, with D possibly matching TRBD1 (5 bases). The CDR3 has 14 amino acids. Deletions cut 3 bases from V and 3 bases from J, with 13 bases between. From germline, CDR1 is SGHRS and CDR2 YFSETQ. The full variable domain, completed using reference TRBV5-1 and TRBJ2-7, is KAGVTQTPRYLIKTRGQQVTLSCSPISGHRSVSWYQQTPGQGLQFLFEYFSETQRNKGNFPGRFSGRQFSNSRSEMNVSTLELGDSALYLCASSSDSPLYEQYFGPGTRLTVT.

The rearrangement joins TRBV10-2 to TRBJ2-5, with 9 nucleotides matching TRBD2. After removal of 1 base from V and 5 bases from J, the junction contained 2 bases not matched to a gene. This CDR3 comprises 14 residues. From germline, CDR1 is WSHSY and CDR2 SAAADI. The CDR3 here is CASSELAGGETQYF. Written as DNA, the CDR3 is TGCGCCAGCAGTGAGTTGGCGGGAGGGGAGACCCAGTACTTC.

This clonotype showed up just a few times. V gene TRBV2 combines with J gene TRBJ1-1, with TRBD1 matching 9 bases. Germline CDR1 reads SNHLY; CDR2 reads FYNNEI. The CDR3 extends over 16 amino acids. Unmatched junction bases numbered 9, after V lost 6 bases and J lost 1 base. The CDR3 reads CASRGGGTGKNTEAFF. CDR3 nucleotides: TGTGCCAGCAGGGGGGGGGGGACAGGGAAGAACACTGAAGCTTTCTTT.

This clonotype came up many times. This rearrangement joins TRBV5-4 to TRBJ2-7, with a possible D match to TRBD1 (5 bases). Germline V gives CDR1 SGHNT, CDR2 YYREEE (reference sequence). Deletions cut 10 bases from V and 4 bases from J, with 12 bases between. The CDR3 extends over 11 amino acids. CDR3 region: CAEGQGYEQYF. The CDR3 nucleotides are TGTGCCGAAGGGCAGGGTTACGAGCAGTACTTC.

Concerning this clonotype: Possible read error: a much larger clone is one base away. V and J are TRBV6-2 or TRBV6-3 and TRBJ2-3, with TRBD2 matching over 13 bases. CDR3 length equals 16 residues. Germline loops: CDR1 MNHEY, CDR2 SVGEGT. V lost 8 bases and J lost 3; bases outside the gene matches: 8. The CDR3 here is CASGLWTSGRTDTQYF. The CDR3 DNA is TGTGCCAGCGGCTTATGGACTAGCGGGAGAACAGATACGCAGTATTTT.

About this clonotype: No conserved phenylalanine or tryptophan is present at the end of the CDR3, so a read error is the likely explanation. The chain couples TRBV4-1 to TRBJ2-3, with a possible D match to TRBD2 (5 bases). Germline loops: CDR1 MGHRA, CDR2 YSYEKL. This CDR3 contains 11 residues. The V and J ends lost 3 bases and 8 bases respectively, with 6 bases between them. The CDR3 DNA reads as TGCGCCAGCAGCCAGGGAGTTACGCAGTATCTT. Translating it yields CASSQGVTQYL.

Concerning this clonotype itself: Germline is not matched at one junction end, which may reflect a read error. The chain has TRBV27 and TRBJ2-7; TRBD2 aligns across 7 bases. Germline V gene data show CDR1 as MNHEY and CDR2 as SMNVEV (reference sequence). CDR3 length: 14 amino acids. CDR3 sequence reads: CASGFNGREGEQYF. The CDR3 nucleotides read TGTGCCAGCGGTTTTAATGGCAGGGAGGGCGAGCAGTACTTC.